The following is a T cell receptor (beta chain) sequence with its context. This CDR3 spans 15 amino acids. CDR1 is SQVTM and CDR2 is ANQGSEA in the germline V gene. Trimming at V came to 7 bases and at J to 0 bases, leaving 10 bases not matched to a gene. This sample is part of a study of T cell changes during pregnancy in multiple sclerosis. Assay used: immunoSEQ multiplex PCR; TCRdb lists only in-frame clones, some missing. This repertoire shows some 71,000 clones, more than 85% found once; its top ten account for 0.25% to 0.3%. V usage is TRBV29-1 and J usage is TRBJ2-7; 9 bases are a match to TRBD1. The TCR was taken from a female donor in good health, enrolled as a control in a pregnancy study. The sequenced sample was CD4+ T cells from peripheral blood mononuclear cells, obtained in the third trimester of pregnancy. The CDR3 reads CSGAGGTGSSYEQYF. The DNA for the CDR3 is TGCAGCGGAGCCGGGGGGACAGGGAGCTCCTACGAGCAGTACTTC.